The text below deals with one T cell receptor beta chain. The target antigen is unknown. The data were produced by immunoSEQ multiplex PCR, yet TCRdb's version contains in-frame clones alone and is incomplete. This table holds about 130,000 clones, about nine tenths found once. These data belong to a study of cytomegalovirus exposure and HLA in healthy donors. Findings and caveats of the study: It was about 150 TCR beta chains that were listed as cytomegalovirus-associated.

The donors were members of the roughly 120-subject validation cohort (separate from the roughly 670-subject first cohort). From germline, CDR1 is SEHNR and CDR2 FQNEAQ (reference sequence). With 3 bases removed from V and 2 bases from J, the gap between germline ends came to 8 bases. The CDR3 sequence is 13 residues long. Sequencing was carried out using PBMCs. This TCR was recovered from a young man in good health and CMV-seronegative. The chain has TRBV7-9 and TRBJ2-7; possible D gene TRBD1, 6 bases. The CDR3 loop reads CASSFWTAYEQYF. CDR3 sequence (DNA): TGTGCCAGCAGCTTTTGGACAGCCTACGAGCAGTACTTC.